This T cell receptor (beta chain) was documented in a study of T cell repertoires in cytomegalovirus infection. Study outcomes and limitations: Summed frequency of shared TCR beta families picked out CMV carriers who also had the relevant HLA. HLA-C-restricted CMV-specific TCR beta clonotypes were dominant in the ex vivo response.

As regards this clonotype: What it recognizes is unknown.

TCRdb analysed the reads with MiXCR anew, one entry per CDR3 protein. In the table there are under 800,000 distinct CDR3 sequences, approximately 24% of which are singletons. Germline V CDR1 and CDR2: SEHNR, FQNEAQ (reference sequence). The CDR3 sequence is 17 residues long. V was pared by 4 bases and J by 4 bases, with 19 bases between. Sequenced material: CD8+ T cells from PBMCs. This TCR came from a human donor in good health (CMV status not recorded). Some clones in this sample may be carry-over from other donors' samples. The gene calls are TRBV7-9 and TRBJ2-2, with D possibly being TRBD1 or TRBD2 (6 bases each). The CDR3 sequence: CASSSIGDWGPTGELFF. In nucleotides, the CDR3 is TGTGCCAGCAGCTCCATCGGGGACTGGGGGCCCACCGGGGAGCTGTTTTTT.